This T cell receptor (beta chain) emerged from a study of shared clonotypes between healthy human individuals. Turning to the study itself: Plates per donor: three CD4 naive, three CD4 memory, two CD8 naive, one CD8 memory. The study, taken as a whole, reports: Clonotype sharing among donors was expected to depend on sequencing depth.

All donors qualified as healthy HIV-negative adults and had experienced no recent acute infections or vaccinations. A word on this clone: Its antigen is not identified.

At a deep level, the assay was run. Method: immunoSEQ multiplex PCR; TCRdb's copy keeps in-frame clones and lacks some. The table shows fewer than 1.8 million clones, with 97% to 99% occurring only once. CDR3 size: 18 residues. V lost 1 base, J lost 8 bases, and 10 bases stayed unmatched. The germline V gene encodes CDR1 SGHAT and CDR2 FQNNGV. This sequence was found in a man aged 25 to 40 in good health. The specimen was naive CD4+ T cells sorted from blood. Subset of the sample: CD45RA+ positively selected. The genes are TRBV11-2 and TRBJ2-1, with 14 bases matching TRBD2. The CDR3 reads CASSLVMLGTSGSYEQFF. In nucleotides, the CDR3 is TGTGCCAGCAGCTTAGTAATGTTGGGGACTAGCGGGAGCTATGAGCAGTTCTTC.